Below are 16 T cell receptor beta chains sequenced from a single sample in a study of T cell repertoires in cytomegalovirus infection (dated by TCRdb to between 2017 and 2020). The run used an Illumina HiSeq 1500. TCRdb reprocessed the public reads (quality trimming at Q25 with fastp, clone calling with MiXCR) and kept in-frame beta chains. Rows with a matching CDR3 protein are joined into one entry that keeps the most common DNA and genes. Present in this sample are 450,000 to 550,000 distinct CDR3 sequences, roughly 43% of which were seen just once. The ten largest clones add up to 43% of the sample. The treatment or condition label for this specimen denotes: in vitro stimulation with specific CMV peptide epitopes to enrich CMV-specific T cells. These receptors' antigens are unknown. This sample comprised cultured PBMCs, obtained from culture after CMV antigen stimulation. Source of these receptors: a human donor in good health (CMV status not recorded). Some clones in this sample may be carry-over from other donors' samples.

This clonotype was counted only a few times. The J gene is TRBJ2-3, the V gene TRBV7-2, with 8 bases fitting TRBD2. Looked up from germline, CDR1 is SGHTA and CDR2 is FQGNSA. The CDR3 runs to 15 residues. J lost 2 bases, V lost 7 bases, and 8 bases had no gene match. The CDR3 loop reads CASTPWTSLTDTQYF. The CDR3 DNA follows: TGTGCCAGCACCCCCTGGACTAGCCTCACAGATACGCAGTATTTT.

The V gene is TRBV20-1, the J gene TRBJ1-5; possible D gene TRBD1, 5 bases. Germline V lookup: CDR1 DFQATT, CDR2 SNEGSKA (reference sequence). The ends were cut back, 3 bases at V and 5 bases at J, with 11 bases in the middle. There are 13 residues in the CDR3. CDR3 sequence reads: CSARGVPDQPQHF. The CDR3 DNA sequence: TGCAGTGCTAGGGGGGTGCCCGATCAGCCCCAGCATTTT.

This clonotype showed up many times. The rearrangement links TRBV7-2 to TRBJ1-5; no clear D gene. The CDR3 length is 18 residues. Germline V gene data show CDR1 as SGHTA and CDR2 as FQGNSA. V gave up 2 bases and J gave up 0 bases, with 17 bases separating them. The CDR3 reads CASSLRVPEIYSNQPQHF. CDR3 bases: TGTGCCAGCAGCTTAAGGGTCCCCGAAATATATAGCAATCAGCCCCAGCATTTT.

The chain combines TRBV27 with TRBJ2-1; D is uncertain. Germline CDR1 is MNHEY and CDR2 is SMNVEV (reference sequence). V dropped 2 bases and J dropped 10 bases, with 12 bases sitting between them. The CDR3 totals 13 residues. The CDR3 sequence is CASSLGSPLEQFF. The DNA for the CDR3 is TGTGCCAGCAGTTTAGGGTCCCCCCTAGAGCAGTTCTTC.

CDR3 bases: TGTGCCGCCATCCGCCCCCCGAACACCGGGGAGCTGTTTTTT. Translating gives CAAIRPPNTGELFF. This chain joins TRBV7-9 and TRBJ2-2, with no clear D. The length of the CDR3 is 14 residues. Germline V gene lookup returns CDR1 SEHNR and CDR2 FQNEAQ (reference sequence). V shed 11 bases and J shed 0 bases, with 13 bases lying between them.

As to this clonotype: Mismatch with germline at one junction end may stem from a read error. The chain has TRBV6-6 and TRBJ2-5; D remains unclear. Looked up from germline, CDR1 is MNHNY and CDR2 is SVGAGI (reference sequence). This CDR3 is 14 amino acids long. This CDR3 reads CASSDSRIQETQYF. CDR3 DNA sequence: TGTGCCAGCAGTGACTCCCGTATCCAAGAGACCCAGTACTTC.

V and J are TRBV6-6 and TRBJ2-7; tentatively, D is TRBD2 (6 bases). CDR3 length: 13 amino acids. Trimming pared 1 base from V and 4 bases from J, leaving 8 bases between. CDR1 and CDR2 from the germline V gene are MNHNY and SVGAGI (reference sequence). CDR3: CASSYLSGYEQYF. The CDR3 coding sequence is TGTGCCAGCAGTTACTTAAGCGGGTACGAGCAGTACTTC.

This clonotype has just a few counts. The gene calls are TRBV6-1 and TRBJ2-4, with D unresolved. Trimming removed 7 bases at V and 0 bases at J, with 16 bases between. In germline, CDR1 is MNHNS, CDR2 SASEGT. The length of the CDR3 is 16 residues. CDR3 loop: CASTSLPRLAKNIQYF. The CDR3 DNA is TGTGCCAGCACATCCCTGCCGCGATTAGCCAAAAACATTCAGTACTTC.

V is TRBV6-2 or TRBV6-3 and J is TRBJ1-2; D is unresolved. Germline V CDR1 and CDR2: MNHEY, SVGEGT. CDR3 size: 16 residues. Trimming took 4 bases from V and 0 from J, leaving 15 bases between them. The CDR3 region is CASSFTPGDPNYGYTF. The CDR3 nucleotides read TGTGCCAGCAGTTTCACCCCCGGGGATCCTAACTATGGCTACACCTTC.

This chain connects TRBV19 to TRBJ1-5, with 7 nucleotides matching TRBD1. The length of the CDR3 is 16 residues. The ends lost 3 bases at V and 5 bases at J; junction bases unmatched: 10. From germline, CDR1 is LNHDA and CDR2 SQIVND (reference sequence). The CDR3 DNA is TGTGCCAGTAGTATGAGGCTGGGACAGAGGTATCAGCCCCAGCATTTT. The encoded protein is CASSMRLGQRYQPQHF.

The chain carries TRBV15 and TRBJ2-7; 7 bases map to TRBD1. Germline V gives CDR1 LNHNV, CDR2 YYDKDF (reference sequence). This CDR3 has 15 residues. Trimming cost V 0 bases and J 3 bases; bases outside gene matches: 5. The CDR3 DNA follows: TGTGCCACCAGCAGAGATAGGGCAGGGGGCTACGAGCAGTACTTC. It translates to CATSRDRAGGYEQYF.

This chain connects TRBV20-1 to TRBJ1-3, with D perhaps matching TRBD1 (5 bases). Trimming took 7 bases from V and 2 from J, leaving 9 bases between them. The CDR3 covers 12 residues. The germline CDR1 and CDR2 sequences are DFQATT and SNEGSKA (reference sequence). The CDR3 DNA is TGCAGTGTTGGCAGGGCTGGAAACACCATATATTTT. This sequence encodes CSVGRAGNTIYF.

The rearrangement uses TRBV20-1 and TRBJ2-5, with 8 bases aligning to TRBD1. Per germline, CDR1 DFQATT and CDR2 SNEGSKA (reference sequence). Germline trimming cut 5 bases from V and 5 bases from J; bases unmatched to any gene: 7. CDR3 size: 13 residues. As DNA, the CDR3 is TGCAGTGCTCTGGACAGGGAGGCCGAGACCCAGTACTTC. It specifies CSALDREAETQYF.

The J gene is TRBJ2-5, the V gene TRBV7-2, with 8 bases identical to TRBD2. Germline V CDR1 and CDR2: SGHTA, FQGNSA. The CDR3 is made up of 15 amino acids. Losses at the gene ends were 5 bases for V and 2 bases for J; bases not matched to a gene: 7. The CDR3 here is CASSLGLGRQETQYF. The CDR3, as DNA: TGTGCCAGCAGCCTGGGACTAGGACGGCAAGAGACCCAGTACTTC.

This clonotype came up a few times. The chain is built from TRBV7-2 and TRBJ2-7, with D unresolved. Per germline, CDR1 SGHTA and CDR2 FQGNSA. Trimming cost V 5 bases and J 8 bases, with 16 bases left between them. The CDR3 has 13 amino acids. The CDR3 sequence is CASSETTLTKQYF. CDR3 bases: TGTGCCAGCAGCGAAACTACACTTACGAAGCAGTACTTC.

V and J are TRBV12-3 or TRBV12-4 and TRBJ2-1, with 9 nucleotides matching TRBD2. This CDR3 contains 17 residues. Unmatched junction bases numbered 13, after V lost 7 bases and J lost 3 bases. The DNA for the CDR3 is TGTGCCAGCAAGTCGTGGGAGCTAGCGGGAAGCTACAATGAGCAGTTCTTC. This translates into CASKSWELAGSYNEQFF.